This T cell receptor beta chain was identified in a study of identical twins. General study points: For cord blood, abundant beta clonotypes had fewer insertions, unlike memory repertoires, which showed none.

This CDR3 is built from 16 residues. V shed 3 bases and J shed 6 bases, with 21 bases lying between them. Germline V CDR1 and CDR2: SNHLY, FYNNEI. TCRdb re-derived calls from the 5' RACE reads in MiXCR, one entry per CDR3 protein. This sample has 500,000 to 550,000 distinct CDR3 sequences, with approximately 22% found just once. Note on this clonotype: The antigen remains unidentified.

Another study also made use of these data, one on T cells expressing NK-cell markers. That work contributes: Roughly six donors showed dominant NKG2C+ clonotypes comprising about 1.0-7.5% of their CD8+ T cells. Among four donors, these clonotypes also ranked first in the CD3+CD56-NKG2C+ fraction.

The chain has TRBV2 and TRBJ2-7; tentative D call: TRBD2 (7 bases). Sample: CD4+ T cells sorted from blood. The clonotype originates from a woman aged 18-35 years in good health. The chain's CDR3 is CASSDGSYVGGPEQYF. DNA of the CDR3: TGTGCCAGCAGTGATGGATCTTATGTGGGGGGGCCCGAGCAGTACTTC.